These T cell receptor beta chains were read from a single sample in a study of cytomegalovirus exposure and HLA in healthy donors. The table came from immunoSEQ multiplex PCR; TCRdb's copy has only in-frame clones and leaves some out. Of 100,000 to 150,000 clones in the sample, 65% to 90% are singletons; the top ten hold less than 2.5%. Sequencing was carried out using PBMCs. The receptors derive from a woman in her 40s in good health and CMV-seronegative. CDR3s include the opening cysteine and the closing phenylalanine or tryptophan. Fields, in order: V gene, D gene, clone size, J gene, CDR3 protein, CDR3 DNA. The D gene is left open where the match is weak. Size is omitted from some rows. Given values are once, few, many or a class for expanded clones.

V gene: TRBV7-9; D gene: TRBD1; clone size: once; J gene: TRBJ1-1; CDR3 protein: CSSSDRDSDWTEAFF; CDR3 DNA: TGTTCCAGCAGCGACCGGGACAGTGATTGGACTGAAGCTTTCTTT
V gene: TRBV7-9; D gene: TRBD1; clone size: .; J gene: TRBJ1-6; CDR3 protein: CASSPDRDPWNSPLHF; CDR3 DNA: TGTGCCAGCAGCCCCGACAGGGACCCTTGGAATTCACCCCTCCACTTT
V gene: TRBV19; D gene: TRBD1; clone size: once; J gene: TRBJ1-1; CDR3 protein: CASTGGAGTEAFF; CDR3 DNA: TGTGCCAGTACAGGGGGCGCGGGCACTGAAGCTTTCTTT
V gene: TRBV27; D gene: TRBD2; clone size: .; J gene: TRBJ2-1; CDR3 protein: CASSSTLAGAGYNEQFF; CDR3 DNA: TGTGCCAGCAGTTCCACTCTAGCGGGAGCCGGCTACAATGAGCAGTTCTTC
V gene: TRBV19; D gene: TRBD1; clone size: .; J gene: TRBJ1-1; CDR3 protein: CASSVGQWNTEAFF; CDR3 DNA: TGTGCCAGTAGTGTGGGACAGTGGAACACTGAAGCTTTCTTT
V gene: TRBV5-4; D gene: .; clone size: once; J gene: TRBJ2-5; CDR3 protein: CASSPTGDAGETQYF; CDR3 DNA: TGTGCCAGCAGCCCCACAGGGGATGCGGGGGAGACCCAGTACTTC
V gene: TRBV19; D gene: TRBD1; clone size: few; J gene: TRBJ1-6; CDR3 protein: CASRIGQVNNSPLHF; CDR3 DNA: TGTGCCAGTAGGATAGGACAGGTCAATAATTCACCCCTCCACTTT
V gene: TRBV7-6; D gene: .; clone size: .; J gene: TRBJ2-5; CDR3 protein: CASSLAQRETQYF; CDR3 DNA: TGTGCCAGCAGCTTAGCGCAGCGCGAGACCCAGTACTTC
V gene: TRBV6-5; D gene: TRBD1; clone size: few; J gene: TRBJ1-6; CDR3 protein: CASRTGGEEGSPLHF; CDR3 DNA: TGTGCCAGCAGAACAGGGGGAGAGGAGGGATCACCCCTCCACTTT
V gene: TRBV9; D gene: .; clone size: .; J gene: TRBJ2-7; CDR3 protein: CASSDRGERYEQYF; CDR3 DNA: TGTGCCAGCAGCGACCGGGGAGAACGATACGAGCAGTACTTC
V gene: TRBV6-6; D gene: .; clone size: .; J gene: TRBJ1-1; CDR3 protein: CASSYHGGLSNTEAFF; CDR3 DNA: TGTGCCAGCAGTTACCATGGGGGGTTGTCGAACACTGAAGCTTTCTTT
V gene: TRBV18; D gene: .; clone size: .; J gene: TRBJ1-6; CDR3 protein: CASSPGADRSPLHF; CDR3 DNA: TGTGCCAGCTCACCAGGGGCAGATCGGTCACCCCTCCACTTT
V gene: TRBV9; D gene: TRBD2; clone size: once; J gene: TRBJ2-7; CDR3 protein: CASSVAKTSGGAYEQYF; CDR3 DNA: TGTGCCAGCAGCGTAGCTAAGACTAGCGGGGGGGCCTACGAGCAGTACTTC
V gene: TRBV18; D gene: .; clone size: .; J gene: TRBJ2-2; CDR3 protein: CASSPRGNLLTGELFF; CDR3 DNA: TGTGCCAGCTCACCTCGCGGGAACCTACTCACCGGGGAGCTGTTTTTT
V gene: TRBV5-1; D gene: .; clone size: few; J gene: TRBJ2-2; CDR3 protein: CASSFRGNTGELFF; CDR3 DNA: TGCGCCAGCAGCTTCAGGGGGAACACCGGGGAGCTGTTTTTT
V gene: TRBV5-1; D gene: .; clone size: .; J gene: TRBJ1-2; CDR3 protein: CATRPAGRWTNYGYTF; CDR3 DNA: TGCGCCACCAGACCCGCCGGCAGGTGGACTAACTATGGCTACACCTTC
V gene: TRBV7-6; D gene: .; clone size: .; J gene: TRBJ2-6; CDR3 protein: CASSLAGVQISGANVLTF; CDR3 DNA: TGTGCCAGCAGCTTAGCCGGGGTTCAAATCTCCGGGGCCAACGTCCTGACTTTC
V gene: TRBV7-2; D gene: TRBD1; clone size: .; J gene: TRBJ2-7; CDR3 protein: CASSLDRARQYF; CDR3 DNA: TGTGCCAGCAGCCTCGACAGGGCGAGGCAGTACTTC
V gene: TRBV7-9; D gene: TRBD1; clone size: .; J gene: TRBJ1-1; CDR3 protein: CASSLGQGRTEAFF; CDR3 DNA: TGTGCCAGCAGCTTGGGACAGGGGAGGACTGAAGCTTTCTTT
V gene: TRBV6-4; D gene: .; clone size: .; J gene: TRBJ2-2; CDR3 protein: CASSAGESTGELFF; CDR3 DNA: TGTGCCAGCAGTGCAGGGGAAAGCACCGGGGAGCTGTTTTTT
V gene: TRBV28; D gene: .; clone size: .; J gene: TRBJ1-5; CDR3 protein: CASSGRRAQPQHF; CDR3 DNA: TGTGCCAGCAGCGGAAGGAGGGCTCAGCCCCAGCATTTT
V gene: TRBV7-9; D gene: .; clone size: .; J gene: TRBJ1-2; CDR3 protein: CASSLTPGGIGYGYTF; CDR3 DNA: TGTGCCAGCAGCTTAACTCCAGGAGGAATAGGATATGGCTACACCTTC
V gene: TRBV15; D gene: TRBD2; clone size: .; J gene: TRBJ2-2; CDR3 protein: CATSWTLPGLAGGIGTGELFF; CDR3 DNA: TGTGCCACCAGCTGGACCCTGCCGGGACTAGCGGGAGGAATAGGGACCGGGGAGCTGTTTTTT
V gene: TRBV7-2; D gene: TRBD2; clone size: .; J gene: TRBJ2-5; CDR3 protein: CASSTGTSGGLETQYF; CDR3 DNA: TGTGCCAGCAGCACAGGGACTAGCGGGGGGTTAGAGACCCAGTACTTC
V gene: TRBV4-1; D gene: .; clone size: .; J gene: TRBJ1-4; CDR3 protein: CASSPQPGPLNEKLFF; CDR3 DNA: TGCGCCAGCAGCCCGCAACCAGGGCCACTTAATGAAAAACTGTTTTTT
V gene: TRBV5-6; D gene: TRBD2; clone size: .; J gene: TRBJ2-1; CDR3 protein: CASSQGTSGSKNEQFF; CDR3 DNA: TGTGCCAGCAGCCAGGGGACTAGCGGGAGTAAGAATGAGCAGTTCTTC
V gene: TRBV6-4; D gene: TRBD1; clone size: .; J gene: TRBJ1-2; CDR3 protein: CASSLNPGQEYGYPF; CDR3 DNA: TGTGCCAGCAGTCTTAATCCGGGACAGGAATATGGCTACCCCTTC
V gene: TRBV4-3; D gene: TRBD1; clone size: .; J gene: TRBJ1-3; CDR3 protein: CASSQDVTGGGNTIYF; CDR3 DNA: TGCGCCAGCAGCCAAGACGTCACAGGGGGTGGAAACACCATATATTTT
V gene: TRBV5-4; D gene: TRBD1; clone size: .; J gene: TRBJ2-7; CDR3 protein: CASSLSGTGGYEQYF; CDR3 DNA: TGTGCCAGCAGCCTATCCGGGACAGGGGGCTACGAGCAGTACTTC